The rows below give T cell receptor beta chains drawn from one sample of a study of T cell repertoires in cytomegalovirus infection. MiXCR was run by TCRdb on the reads, yielding one entry per CDR3 protein. Of about 890,000 distinct CDR3 sequences in the sample, 31% were seen once. No antigen has been identified for these receptors. This material consisted of cultured CD8+ T cells from PBMCs, taken from culture after CMV antigen stimulation. Source of these receptors: a human donor in good health (CMV status not recorded). Some clones in this sample may be carry-over from other donors' samples. The CDR3 runs from the conserved cysteine through the conserved F or W. The D gene is left open where the match is weak.

d_call,v_call,cdr3_aa
NA,TRBV15,CATSTRSYNSPLHF
TRBD1,TRBV12-3/TRBV12-4,CASSLWPRVGQGKYEAFF
NA,TRBV6-1,CASSELGGRGNTIYF
TRBD2,TRBV6-5,CASSLLAGRLYNEQFF
TRBD1,TRBV7-2,CASSIKDRDGANEKLFF
TRBD1,TRBV27,CASSIDRGRKTQYF
NA,TRBV10-3,CAISESSGTRGYTF
TRBD2,TRBV2,CASSPFSGGYNEQFF
TRBD2,TRBV7-9,CASSGGLVVYEQYF
NA,TRBV12-3/TRBV12-4,CASSPFSDTQYF
TRBD2,TRBV19,CASSIPRTSPTGELFF
NA,TRBV19,CASSDDQSSYNEQFF
NA,TRBV7-9,CASSGFGQGEETQYF
TRBD1,TRBV12-3/TRBV12-4,CASSLSFPGQGAGELFF
NA,TRBV7-3,CASSLIRRGDTGELFF
NA,TRBV28,CASSFRPGTIYGYTF
NA,TRBV7-3,CASSLWPPTDTQYF
NA,TRBV29-1,CSVVRKSAFF
NA,TRBV6-5,CASGYNQPQHF
TRBD2,TRBV7-2,CASSLNSGELTDTQYF
TRBD1,TRBV5-6,CASSLRGSGTGGAEIYNEQFF
TRBD1,TRBV11-2,CASSWGRDRGVSQYF
TRBD1,TRBV12-3/TRBV12-4,CASSFVLGQRDFYEQYF
NA,TRBV4-1,CASSQYQTGTEAFF
NA,TRBV12-3/TRBV12-4,CASASGQLNTGELFF
TRBD1,TRBV14,CASTRQGAKGNSPLHF
NA,TRBV4-3,CASSQARNVNTEAFF
NA,TRBV29-1,CSVRTGTNGPEAYGYTF
TRBD1,TRBV12-3/TRBV12-4,CASRFRGQDEKLFF
NA,TRBV27,CASSLELLGEQFF
NA,TRBV5-1,CASSLEGREADGYTF
TRBD1,TRBV19,CATEPHGTGQSPQHF
NA,TRBV6-6,CASSYPDREAFF
NA,TRBV15,CATSRDRQGLNTEAFF
TRBD2,TRBV4-1,CASSHTAGGPYEQYF
TRBD1,TRBV27,CAAGTAMNTEAFF
NA,TRBV12-3/TRBV12-4,CASRGTVVKLFF
TRBD2,TRBV4-1,CASSQDRGLVAEQFF
NA,TRBV7-6,CASSIFGQNTEAFF
NA,TRBV27,CASSFRLPQETQYF
NA,TRBV24-1,CATSDSSHSSYNEQFF
TRBD2,TRBV4-2,CASSQEQAGGAQFF
NA,TRBV10-3,CPGGRGKNIQYF
NA,TRBV12-3/TRBV12-4,CASGPRPGSLDNEKLFF
NA,TRBV27,CASGTPGRGYTF
NA,TRBV7-3,CASSYRGVTEAFF
NA,TRBV4-3,CASSQGVGSYGYTF
TRBD1,TRBV6-5,CASSSGQGKGQPQHF
NA,TRBV7-6,CASSPSTYGYTF
NA,TRBV28,CASSYRGKVNQPQHF
NA,TRBV19,CASSIGDSYNSPLHF
NA,TRBV7-6,CASGLGGGAVSYNEQFF
NA,TRBV12-3/TRBV12-4,CASSFGVSETQYF
NA,TRBV4-1,CVSSQELQGAGTDTQYF
NA,TRBV7-3,CASSPLVGVGDTQYF